Judged by abundance, the clone carrying this T cell receptor (beta chain) is medium-sized. The record originates from a study of metastatic and nonmetastatic thyroid tumors. Turning to the study itself: It was across blood and tumor or nodule tissue from malignant and benign thyroid patients that repertoires were compared.

V was pared by 6 bases and J by 4 bases, with 22 bases between. CDR1 is MNHEY and CDR2 is SVGAGI in the germline V gene. This CDR3 has 17 residues. Using MiXCR, TCRdb reanalyzed the PCR reads. The profile shows 25,000 or so clones, roughly 15% of them singletons. Thyroid surgery took place with no prior treatment in any patient. The TCR originated in a male donor with papillary thyroid cancer or a benign thyroid nodule (not recorded which). Some clones in this sample may be carry-over from other donors' samples. The sample taken for sequencing was blood. The genes are TRBV6-5 and TRBJ2-1; the D gene is possibly TRBD1 (9 bases). CDR3 DNA: TGTGCCAGCAGACAGGGGGCCGGGACTAGTGTATACAATGAGCAGTTCTTC. It specifies CASRQGAGTSVYNEQFF.